This is a list of T cell receptor beta chains from one sample in a study of OX40 agonist ivuxolimab in advanced cancers. Using immunoSEQ multiplex PCR, the repertoire was profiled, and TCRdb retains in-frame clones only, with some absent. The table records about 46,000 clones, about 87% of them present only once. This specimen was CD4+ or CD8+ T cells sorted from blood, taken in a trial of the OX40 agonist ivuxolimab. All receptors come from an adult with an advanced solid tumor such as melanoma, head and neck, liver or kidney cancer. CDR3s include the opening cysteine and the closing phenylalanine or tryptophan. A D gene is named only where the DNA matches it firmly. Only some rows state a clone size, as once, few, many or a class for expanded clones.

CDR3,DNA,size,J,V,D
CASSLAGASGVYEQYF,TGTGCCAGCAGCTTAGCGGGGGCTAGCGGGGTTTACGAGCAGTACTTC,.,TRBJ2-7,TRBV13,TRBD2
CASSLRLGTDQETQYF,TGTGCCAGCAGTCTGAGGCTTGGGACAGACCAAGAGACCCAGTACTTC,.,TRBJ2-5,TRBV28,TRBD1
CASSKAGTSTDTQYF,TGTGCCAGCAGCAAAGCGGGGACTTCCACAGATACGCAGTATTTT,.,TRBJ2-3,TRBV9,TRBD2
CASRGTGWSYNEQFF,TGTGCCAGCAGGGGGACAGGGTGGTCCTACAATGAGCAGTTCTTC,.,TRBJ2-1,TRBV2,TRBD1
CASSLGLAGDPYEQYF,TGTGCCAGCAGCTTAGGACTAGCGGGAGATCCTTACGAGCAGTACTTC,.,TRBJ2-7,TRBV5-4,TRBD2
CASSPALYEQYF,TGTGCCAGCAGTCCGGCACTTTACGAGCAGTACTTC,.,TRBJ2-7,TRBV28,.
CASSFGTRELITEAFF,TGCGCCAGCAGCTTTGGTACAAGGGAGTTGATCACTGAAGCTTTCTTT,.,TRBJ1-1,TRBV5-1,.
CAISESGSGRYEQFF,TGTGCCATCAGTGAGTCGGGTAGCGGGAGGTATGAGCAGTTCTTC,.,TRBJ2-1,TRBV10-3,TRBD2
CASSLRGNGELFF,TGCGCCAGCAGCTTGCGCGGGAACGGGGAGCTGTTTTTT,.,TRBJ2-2,TRBV5-1,.
CASSRGAGYEKLFF,TGTGCCAGCAGCCGAGGAGCAGGGTATGAAAAACTGTTTTTT,.,TRBJ1-4,TRBV5-6,.
CAWSVRIDRNEQYF,TGTGCCTGGAGTGTAAGGATTGACCGGAACGAGCAGTACTTC,.,TRBJ2-7,TRBV30,.
CAISGRGGTGELFF,TGTGCCATCAGTGGCAGGGGAGGAACCGGGGAGCTGTTTTTT,.,TRBJ2-2,TRBV10-3,.
CASSVGRGGNQPQHF,TGTGCCAGCAGCGTAGGTCGGGGGGGCAATCAGCCCCAGCATTTT,.,TRBJ1-5,TRBV9,.
CASTDSTPYYGYTF,TGTGCCAGCACGGACAGCACACCTTACTATGGCTACACCTTC,.,TRBJ1-2,TRBV28,.
CASSPGREVYEQYF,TGTGCCAGTAGTCCTGGACGCGAGGTCTACGAGCAGTACTTC,.,TRBJ2-7,TRBV19,.
CASSLSKNTEAFF,TGTGCCAGCAGTTTAAGTAAGAACACTGAAGCTTTCTTT,.,TRBJ1-1,TRBV27,.
CASTPRLGLAGPTDTQYF,TGTGCCAGCACCCCGCGCCTTGGACTAGCGGGACCTACAGATACGCAGTATTTT,.,TRBJ2-3,TRBV27,TRBD2
CASSSPGLAHEQYF,TGTGCCAGCAGCTCCCCCGGGCTAGCCCACGAGCAGTACTTC,.,TRBJ2-7,TRBV7-9,.
CASSPLFGSTWVGMIF,TGTGCCAGCAGTCCCCTTTTCGGCAGTACATGGGTAGGTATGATCTTC,.,TRBJ1-2,TRBV11-3,.
CASSHNSYEQYF,TGTGCCAGCAGCCACAACTCCTACGAGCAGTACTTC,.,TRBJ2-7,TRBV27,.
CASSPPGPAYNEQFF,TGTGCCAGCAGCCCACCGGGACCCGCCTACAATGAGCAGTTCTTC,.,TRBJ2-1,TRBV7-3,.
CASSLGQGTTEAFF,TGTGCCAGCAGCTTAGGCCAGGGTACCACTGAAGCTTTCTTT,.,TRBJ1-1,TRBV13,.
CASSLGRGLYNEQFF,TGTGCCAGCAGCTTGGGGCGGGGGCTCTACAATGAGCAGTTCTTC,once,TRBJ2-1,TRBV13,.
CASSLAAGNEQFF,TGTGCCAGCAGCTTAGCAGCGGGAAATGAGCAGTTCTTC,.,TRBJ2-1,TRBV7-9,TRBD2
CASSLSVPNNEQFF,TGTGCCAGCAGCTTAAGTGTCCCCAACAATGAGCAGTTCTTC,.,TRBJ2-1,TRBV7-2,.
CASSLSGGPFCEQYF,TGTGCCAGCAGTTTATCCGGGGGGCCGTTCTGCGAGCAGTACTTC,once,TRBJ2-7,TRBV27,.
CASSVTSGAVGEQYF,TGTGCCAGCAGCGTCACTTCAGGGGCCGTCGGGGAGCAGTACTTC,.,TRBJ2-7,TRBV9,.
CASSVRTSGGSDTQYF,TGTGCCAGCAGCGTAAGGACTAGCGGGGGGTCCGATACGCAGTATTTT,.,TRBJ2-3,TRBV7-9,TRBD2
CASSGTVFHNEQFF,TGTGCCAGCAGCGGGACAGTCTTCCACAATGAGCAGTTCTTC,.,TRBJ2-1,TRBV11-2,TRBD1
CASSWGDRGFGYTF,TGCGCCAGCAGCTGGGGGGACAGGGGATTTGGCTACACCTTC,.,TRBJ1-2,TRBV5-1,TRBD1
CASGLLRGDYEQYF,TGTGCCAGCGGCCTTTTGCGGGGGGACTACGAGCAGTACTTC,.,TRBJ2-7,TRBV7-9,TRBD2
CASSLDWGRSDQPQHF,TGTGCCAGCAGTTTGGATTGGGGCAGATCAGATCAGCCCCAGCATTTT,.,TRBJ1-5,TRBV28,.
CASSLTENTEAFF,TGTGCCAGCAGCTTGACCGAGAACACTGAAGCTTTCTTT,.,TRBJ1-1,TRBV7-2,.
CASSQQGALNTEAFF,TGCGCCAGCAGCCAACAGGGGGCCCTTAACACTGAAGCTTTCTTT,few,TRBJ1-1,TRBV4-3,TRBD1
CATSRTLGGFYNEQFF,TGTGCCACCAGCAGGACCCTCGGGGGGTTCTACAATGAGCAGTTCTTC,.,TRBJ2-1,TRBV15,TRBD2
CASSLKAITEAFF,TGTGCCAGCAGTTTAAAGGCAATCACTGAAGCTTTCTTT,.,TRBJ1-1,TRBV27,.
CATAGVSYEQYF,TGTGCCACAGCGGGAGTCTCCTACGAGCAGTACTTC,.,TRBJ2-7,TRBV7-2,TRBD2
CASSIWADRVYDEQFF,TGTGCCAGTAGTATTTGGGCGGACAGGGTTTACGATGAGCAGTTCTTC,.,TRBJ2-1,TRBV19,TRBD1
CSVERRYRGLDWENTEAFF,TGCAGCGTTGAACGCCGTTACAGGGGGTTAGATTGGGAAAACACTGAAGCTTTCTTT,few,TRBJ1-1,TRBV29-1,TRBD1
CASSRTSTYEQYF,TGTGCCAGCAGTCGGACTAGTACGTACGAGCAGTACTTC,.,TRBJ2-7,TRBV27,TRBD2